The 8 T cell receptor beta chains below were found in one sample sequenced in a study of T-cell reconstitution after alpha-beta-depleted transplantation in children. A library of TCRbeta sequences, prepared with unique molecular identifiers, was generated. TCRdb ran MiXCR on the PCR reads and lists one entry per CDR3 protein. This table has about 500,000 distinct CDR3 sequences, about 31% appearing once. Here the sequenced sample was PBMCs from the stem cell graft donor, taken from the stem cell graft. Source of these receptors: a human donor who donated a stem cell graft to a child with aplastic anemia.

This chain joins TRBV7-2 and TRBJ2-3, with D hard to call. The V and J ends lost 4 bases and 5 bases respectively, with 13 bases between them. Germline V CDR1 and CDR2: SGHTA, FQGNSA. The CDR3 spans 14 residues. CDR3 sequence (DNA): TGTGCCAGCAGCTCGTTCACAAACCGAGATACGCAGTATTTT. Its protein is CASSSFTNRDTQYF.

This clonotype was detected only a few times. The chain combines TRBV5-6 with TRBJ1-6; 7 bases fit TRBD1. This CDR3 contains 15 residues. J gave up 6 bases and V 3 bases, and 6 bases lay outside the gene matches. Germline V gene lookup returns CDR1 SGHDT and CDR2 YYEEEE. CDR3 DNA: TGTGCCAGCAGCTCGGGACAGCTTACTAATTCACCCCTCCACTTT. Translated, it gives CASSSGQLTNSPLHF.

This chain links TRBV20-1 with TRBJ1-2; perhaps TRBD1 as D (6 bases). V gave up 3 bases and J gave up 4 bases, with 15 bases separating them. This CDR3 is 14 amino acids long. Germline CDR1 is DFQATT and CDR2 is SNEGSKA (reference sequence). CDR3 sequence (DNA): TGCAGTGCTAGTGGGGGGGGGCTTGGCTATGGCTACACCTTC. Its translation: CSASGGGLGYGYTF.

This clonotype came up a few times. The chain carries TRBV7-2 and TRBJ2-3; D gene uncertain. Germline-derived CDR1 and CDR2 are SGHTA and FQGNSA. This CDR3 region has 13 residues. V was trimmed by 4 bases and J by 3 bases, leaving 8 bases between them. For the CDR3, the DNA is TGTGCCAGCAGCTCCCTAAGGACAGATACGCAGTATTTT. Translated, it gives CASSSLRTDTQYF.

This chain uses TRBV15 with TRBJ1-5; D is unclear. Germline-derived CDR1 and CDR2 are LNHNV and YYDKDF (reference sequence). V shed 0 bases and J shed 9 bases, with 9 bases lying between them. The length of the CDR3 is 13 residues. DNA for the CDR3: TGTGCCACCAGCAGAGATCGGGTAGGGCCCCAGCATTTT. Protein: CATSRDRVGPQHF.

This clonotype appeared many times. J is TRBJ2-1 and V is TRBV11-3; a possible D gene is TRBD2 (6 bases). This CDR3 is 14 amino acids long. Germline values: CDR1 SGHNT, CDR2 YENEEA. Trimming took 3 bases from V and 8 from J, leaving 14 bases between them. In DNA, the CDR3 is TGTGCCAGCAGCTTTCTTGGGAGGCGGGATGAGCAGTTCTTC. This sequence encodes CASSFLGRRDEQFF.

The V gene is TRBV28, the J gene TRBJ1-1; D may be TRBD1 (6 bases). CDR3 length: 14 amino acids. Per the germline V gene, CDR1 is MDHEN and CDR2 is SYDVKM. With 5 bases removed from V and 1 base from J, the gap between germline ends came to 11 bases. The CDR3 nucleotides read TGTGCCAGCAGTCAACAGGGACCGAACACTGAAGCTTTCTTT. Translated, it gives CASSQQGPNTEAFF.

This clonotype was counted a few times. The chain recombines TRBV9 with TRBJ2-7; D gene unclear. The germline V gene encodes CDR1 SGDLS and CDR2 YYNGEE. Trimming removed 1 base from V and 2 bases from J, with 10 bases in between. The CDR3 loop spans 14 amino acids. Here the CDR3 reads CASSVTEPTYEQYF. For the CDR3, the DNA is TGTGCCAGCAGCGTAACGGAGCCCACCTACGAGCAGTACTTC. The variable domain in full, completed from reference TRBV9 and TRBJ2-7, reads DSGVTQTPKHLITATGQRVTLRCSPRSGDLSVYWYQQSLDQGLQFLIQYYNGEERAKGNILERFSAQQFPDLHSELNLSSLELGDSALYFCASSVTEPTYEQYFGPGTRLTVT.